This T cell receptor (beta chain) was profiled in a study of PD-1 blockade in classical Hodgkin lymphoma. Study as a whole: Nivolumab 3 mg/kg was given intravenously every 2 weeks.

Study-wide results and limits: The baseline diversity of complete responders showed similarity to that of newly diagnosed patients. Only CD4+ TCR diversity, not CD8+, had risen significantly by C4D1.

As regards this clone: Its antigen is not known.

Using immunoSEQ multiplex PCR, the repertoire was profiled, and TCRdb retains in-frame clones only, with some absent. The sample consists of about 30,000 clones, roughly 85% of them appearing once. All the patients suffered relapse after autologous stem cell transplantation, and brentuximab vedotin exposure differed. CD4+ T cells were purified from thawed PBMCs by magnetic negative selection. This TCR was sampled from a human donor with classical Hodgkin lymphoma. Here the sequenced sample was CD4+ T cells from blood, taken at baseline.

The CDR3 here is CAWRPGTAPYEQYF. CDR3 coding DNA: TGTGCCTGGCGGCCCGGGACCGCTCCTTACGAGCAGTACTTC. The chain is built from TRBV30 and TRBJ2-7; D is tentatively TRBD1 or TRBD2 (5 bases each). Germline V gene sequence: CDR1 GTSNPN, CDR2 SVGIG (reference sequence). Deletions cut 5 bases from V and 4 bases from J, with 18 bases between. The CDR3 contains 14 residues.